These 20 T cell receptor beta chains were all obtained from the same sample, sequenced in a study of blood T cell repertoires in COVID-19 (dated by TCRdb to 2020 to 2022). To prepare the library, the immunoSEQ multiplex PCR assay was applied. Here the immuneACCESS table is served through TCRdb, limited to in-frame sequences with V and J called. Missing clones are a known gap in these copies; in checked studies unresolved V genes cover under half, and the rest lacks a known reason. This sample comprises about 220,000 clones, 80% to 85% of them detected only once. The top ten constitute 5.1% of the sample. The sequencing input was peripheral blood. These receptors were obtained from a human donor in a cohort sampled during active COVID-19.

By its share, this clone is medium-sized. This chain connects TRBV13 to TRBJ2-7; 8 nucleotides line up with TRBD1. CDR3 size: 15 residues. Losses at the gene ends were 6 bases for V and 3 bases for J; bases not matched to a gene: 10. Germline lookup yields CDR1 PRHDT and CDR2 FYEKMQ (reference sequence). CDR3: CASSLTDRDLYEQYF. CDR3 nucleotides: TGTGCCAGCAGTTTAACGGACAGGGACCTCTACGAGCAGTACTTC.

This chain uses TRBV27 with TRBJ2-1; unclear D gene. This CDR3 contains 15 residues. With 0 bases removed from V and 8 bases from J, the gap between germline ends came to 14 bases. Per germline, CDR1 MNHEY and CDR2 SMNVEV (reference sequence). The CDR3 protein is CASSLSTPAWDEQFF. CDR3 coding DNA: TGTGCCAGCAGTTTATCGACTCCAGCCTGGGATGAGCAGTTCTTC.

The rearrangement joins TRBV5-5 to TRBJ1-4, with TRBD1 matching over 8 bases. J was trimmed by 0 bases and V by 4 bases; bases with no gene match: 8. CDR1 and CDR2 from the germline V gene are SGHKS and YYEKEE (reference sequence). The CDR3 has 17 residues. CDR3 sequence: CASSGTTGVATNEKLFF. The CDR3 nucleotides read TGTGCCAGCAGCGGGACGACAGGGGTCGCAACTAATGAAAAACTGTTTTTT.

In DNA, the CDR3 is TGCGCCAGCAGCGTTAGCGGGAGTACAGATACGCAGTATTTT. It encodes CASSVSGSTDTQYF. The J gene is TRBJ2-3, the V gene TRBV5-1; 9 bases match TRBD2. This CDR3 region has 14 residues. The germline gives CDR1 SGHRS, CDR2 YFSETQ. The V and J ends lost 4 bases and 3 bases, in that order; junction bases with no gene match: 3.

Only one count was recorded for this clone. The rearrangement uses TRBV11-2 and TRBJ1-1; tentatively, D is TRBD1 (6 bases). CDR1 and CDR2 (germline): SGHAT, FQNNGV. The V and J ends lost 0 bases and 4 bases respectively, with 9 bases between them. The CDR3 has 14 residues. The DNA for the CDR3 is TGTGCCAGCAGCTTAGAGGGGGCGGGCACTGAAGCTTTCTTT. Translated, it gives CASSLEGAGTEAFF.

The chain joins TRBV4-1 to TRBJ2-7; D is possibly TRBD2 (5 bases). This CDR3 spans 15 amino acids. V was pared by 4 bases and J by 1 base, with 14 bases between. Germline lookup yields CDR1 MGHRA and CDR2 YSYEKL. CDR3 region: CASSRLSTSSYEQYF. CDR3 in DNA: TGCGCCAGCAGCCGACTAAGTACTAGTTCCTACGAGCAGTACTTC.

The V and J genes are TRBV21-1 and TRBJ2-7; no DNA check was done on the table's D call, TRBD2. TRBV21-1 is a listed pseudogene. The length of the CDR3 is 15 residues. CDR3 residues: CASSKATALPGEQYF. CDR3 bases: TGTGCCAGCAGCAAAGCGACTGCCCTCCCGGGCGAGCAGTACTTC.

This clone came up a few times. The chain recombines TRBV6-5 with TRBJ2-7; D perhaps matches TRBD1 (6 bases). V dropped 2 bases and J dropped 2 bases, with 7 bases sitting between them. The length of the CDR3 is 13 residues. Germline V gives CDR1 MNHEY, CDR2 SVGAGI. As DNA, the CDR3 is TGTGCCAGCAGTTACGGGGACACCTACGAGCAGTACTTC. Encoded protein: CASSYGDTYEQYF.

The chain couples TRBV27 to TRBJ1-5, with a tentative D call TRBD1 (5 bases). Germline CDR1 MNHEY, CDR2 SMNVEV (reference sequence). The CDR3 extends over 14 amino acids. Trimming removed 4 bases from V and 8 bases from J, with 15 bases in between. The CDR3 loop is CASSSRDSGEPQHF. CDR3 DNA: TGTGCCAGCAGTTCCCGGGACTCCGGAGAGCCCCAGCATTTT.

The J gene is TRBJ1-4, the V gene TRBV28; the D is unclear. The germline V and J ends were trimmed by 5 bases and 8 bases, with 18 bases remaining between them. The CDR3 has 15 amino acids. Germline values: CDR1 MDHEN, CDR2 SYDVKM. The CDR3 loop reads CASSTQRVTDEKLFF. CDR3 in DNA: TGTGCCAGCAGTACCCAACGGGTGACCGACGAAAAACTGTTTTTT.

The gene calls are TRBV4-2 and TRBJ1-2, with a weak D call TRBD1 (6 bases). Between the trimmed V and J ends, which lost 4 bases and 4 bases, there was a span of 7 bases. CDR1 and CDR2 from the germline V gene are LGHNA and YNFKEQ. The CDR3 contains 12 residues. In nucleotides, the CDR3 is TGTGCCAGCAGCCGGGGGCTCTATGGCTACACCTTC. Its translation is CASSRGLYGYTF.

The genes are TRBV7-9 and TRBJ1-2; D is unresolved. The ends were cut back, 3 bases at V and 4 bases at J, with 9 bases in the middle. CDR1 and CDR2 from the germline V gene are SEHNR and FQNEAQ (reference sequence). The CDR3 contains 13 residues. The CDR3 region has the DNA TGTGCCAGCAGCTTTCGACGGGTCTATGGCTACACCTTC. Translated: CASSFRRVYGYTF.

The rearrangement links TRBV15 to TRBJ2-7, with 8 bases aligning to TRBD1. V shed 5 bases and J 3 bases; nucleotides not matched to a gene: 9. The CDR3 extends over 15 amino acids. Germline values: CDR1 LNHNV, CDR2 YYDKDF (reference sequence). CDR3: CATSRGQGTSYEQYF. The CDR3 region has the DNA TGTGCCACCAGCCGAGGACAGGGTACAAGCTACGAGCAGTACTTC.

This chain joins TRBV5-1 and TRBJ2-2, with 9 nucleotides matching TRBD1. This CDR3 has 16 residues. J lost 4 bases, V lost 4 bases, and 8 bases had no gene match. The germline V gene encodes CDR1 SGHRS and CDR2 YFSETQ. CDR3 nucleotides: TGCGCCAGCAGCCACTCAGACAGGGGGGGCACCGGGGAGCTGTTTTTT. It yields the protein CASSHSDRGGTGELFF.

This sequence joins TRBV28 and TRBJ1-5; 7 bases align to TRBD1. V lost 6 bases, J lost 3 bases, and 5 bases stayed unmatched. Germline-derived CDR1 and CDR2 are MDHEN and SYDVKM. The CDR3 runs 14 residues. The CDR3 DNA follows: TGTGCCAGCAGCTGGACAGGTGCCAATCAGCCCCAGCATTTT. Translated, it gives CASSWTGANQPQHF.

The V and J genes are TRBV19 and TRBJ2-7; 12 nucleotides align to TRBD1. The CDR3 is 15 residues long. Losses at the gene ends were 5 bases for V and 2 bases for J; bases not matched to a gene: 4. Germline loops: CDR1 LNHDA, CDR2 SQIVND (reference sequence). CDR3 sequence reads: CASSAGTGGTYEQYF. CDR3 coding DNA: TGTGCCAGTAGTGCGGGGACAGGGGGCACCTACGAGCAGTACTTC.

The CDR3 region is CASRIEGLSNQPQHF. Here the CDR3 DNA reads TGTGCCAGCAGAATCGAGGGCTTGAGCAATCAGCCCCAGCATTTT. The chain recombines TRBV6-5 with TRBJ1-5, with D hard to call. Trimming removed 6 bases from V and 1 base from J, with 13 bases in between. Per germline, CDR1 MNHEY and CDR2 SVGAGI. The CDR3 consists of 15 residues.

The V gene is TRBV6-2 or TRBV6-3, the J gene TRBJ2-7; the match to TRBD1 covers 9 bases. The CDR3 is 14 amino acids. The V segment lost 0 bases and the J segment 5 bases; nucleotides outside the gene matches: 2. The germline V gene encodes CDR1 MNHEY and CDR2 SVGEGT. CDR3 region: CASSYSTGGDEQYF. The CDR3 DNA reads as TGTGCCAGCAGTTACTCGACAGGGGGAGACGAGCAGTACTTC.

The chain joins TRBV6-6 to TRBJ2-1; 12 bases align to TRBD1. The germline CDR1 and CDR2 sequences are MNHNY and SVGAGI (reference sequence). V was pared by 5 bases and J by 9 bases, with 8 bases of the junction left unmatched. The CDR3 extends over 15 amino acids. The CDR3 reads CASSQRGTGGGEQFF. CDR3 coding DNA: TGTGCCAGCAGTCAACGCGGGACAGGGGGCGGTGAGCAGTTCTTC.

This chain connects TRBV7-2 to TRBJ1-5, with TRBD1 matching 7 bases. CDR1 SGHTA and CDR2 FQGNSA come from the germline V gene. Germline trimming cut 5 bases from V and 5 bases from J; bases unmatched to any gene: 9. This CDR3 contains 15 residues. The CDR3: CASSNPGQQHQPQHF. Written as DNA, the CDR3 is TGTGCCAGCAGCAACCCGGGACAGCAACATCAGCCCCAGCATTTT.